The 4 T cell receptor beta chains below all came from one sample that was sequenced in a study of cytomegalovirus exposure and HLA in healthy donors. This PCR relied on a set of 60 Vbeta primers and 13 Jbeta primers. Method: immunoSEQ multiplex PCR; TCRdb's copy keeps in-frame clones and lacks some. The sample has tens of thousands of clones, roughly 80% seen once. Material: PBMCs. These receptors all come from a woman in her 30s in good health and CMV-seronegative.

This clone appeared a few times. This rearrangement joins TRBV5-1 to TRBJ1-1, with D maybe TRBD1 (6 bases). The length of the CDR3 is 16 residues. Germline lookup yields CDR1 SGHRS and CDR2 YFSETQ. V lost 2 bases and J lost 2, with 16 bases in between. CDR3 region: CASSFSQSGANTEAFF. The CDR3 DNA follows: TGCGCCAGCAGCTTTTCTCAGTCAGGGGCTAACACTGAAGCTTTCTTT.

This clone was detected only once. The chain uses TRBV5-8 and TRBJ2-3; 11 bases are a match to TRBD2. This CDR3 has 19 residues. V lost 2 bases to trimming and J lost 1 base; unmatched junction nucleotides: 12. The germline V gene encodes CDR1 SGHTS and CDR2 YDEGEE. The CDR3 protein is CASSFWLAGGQRGTDTQYF. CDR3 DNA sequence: TGTGCCAGCAGCTTTTGGCTAGCGGGGGGCCAAAGGGGCACAGATACGCAGTATTTT.

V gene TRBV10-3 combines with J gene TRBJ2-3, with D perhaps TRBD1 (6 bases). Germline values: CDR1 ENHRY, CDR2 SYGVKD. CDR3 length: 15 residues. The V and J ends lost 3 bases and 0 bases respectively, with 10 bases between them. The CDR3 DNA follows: TGTGCCATCAGTGACAGGACAGATAGCACAGATACGCAGTATTTT. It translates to CAISDRTDSTDTQYF.

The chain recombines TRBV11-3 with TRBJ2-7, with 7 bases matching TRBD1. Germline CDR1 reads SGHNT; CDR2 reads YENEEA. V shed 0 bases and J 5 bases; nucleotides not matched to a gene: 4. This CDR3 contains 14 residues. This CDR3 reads CASSLDQGVHEQYF. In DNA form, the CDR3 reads TGTGCCAGCAGCTTAGATCAGGGGGTCCACGAGCAGTACTTC. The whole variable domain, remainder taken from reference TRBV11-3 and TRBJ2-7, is EAGVVQSPRYKIIEKKQPVAFWCNPISGHNTLYWYLQNLGQGPELLIRYENEEAVDDSQLPKDRFSAERLKGVDSTLKIQPAELGDSAVYLCASSLDQGVHEQYFGPGTRLTVT.